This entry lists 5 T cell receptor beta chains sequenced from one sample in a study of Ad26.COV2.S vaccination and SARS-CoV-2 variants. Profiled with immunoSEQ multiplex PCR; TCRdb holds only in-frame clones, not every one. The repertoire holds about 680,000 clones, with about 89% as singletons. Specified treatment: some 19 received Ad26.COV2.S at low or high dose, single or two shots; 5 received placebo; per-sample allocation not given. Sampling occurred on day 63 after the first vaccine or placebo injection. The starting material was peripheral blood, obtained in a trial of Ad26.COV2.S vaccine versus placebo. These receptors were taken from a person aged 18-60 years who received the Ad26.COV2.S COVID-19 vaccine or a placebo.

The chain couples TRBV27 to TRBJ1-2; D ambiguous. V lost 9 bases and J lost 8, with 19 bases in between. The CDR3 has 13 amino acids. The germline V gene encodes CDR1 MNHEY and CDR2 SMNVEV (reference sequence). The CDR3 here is CASSFHPTGGYTF. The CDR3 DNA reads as TGTGCCAGTTCCTTTCACCCGACTGGCGGCTACACCTTC.

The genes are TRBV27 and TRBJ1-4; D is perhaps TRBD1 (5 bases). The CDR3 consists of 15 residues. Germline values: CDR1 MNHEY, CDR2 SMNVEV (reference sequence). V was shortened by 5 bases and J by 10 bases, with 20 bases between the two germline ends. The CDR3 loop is CASSAWGLLTRKLFF. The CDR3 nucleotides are TGTGCCAGCAGTGCCTGGGGCCTCCTTACGAGAAAACTGTTTTTT. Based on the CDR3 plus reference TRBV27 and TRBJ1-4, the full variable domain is EAQVTQNPRYLITVTGKKLTVTCSQNMNHEYMSWYRQDPGLGLRQIYYSMNVEVTDKGDVPEGYKVSRKEKRNFPLILESPSPNQTSLYFCASSAWGLLTRKLFFGSGTQLSVL.

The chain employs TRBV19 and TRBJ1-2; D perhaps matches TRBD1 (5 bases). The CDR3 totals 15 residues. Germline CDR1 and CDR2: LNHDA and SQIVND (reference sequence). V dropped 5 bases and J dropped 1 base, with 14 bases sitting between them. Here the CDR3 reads CASSPRQQNNYGYTF. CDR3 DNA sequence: TGTGCCAGTAGTCCCCGACAGCAGAATAACTATGGCTACACCTTC.

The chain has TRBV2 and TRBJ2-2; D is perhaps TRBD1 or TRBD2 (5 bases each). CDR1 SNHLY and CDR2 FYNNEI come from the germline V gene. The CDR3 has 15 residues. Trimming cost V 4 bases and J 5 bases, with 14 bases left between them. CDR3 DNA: TGTGCCAGCAGTGTGCGAGGGGCTCCGACCGGGGAGCTGTTTTTT. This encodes CASSVRGAPTGELFF.

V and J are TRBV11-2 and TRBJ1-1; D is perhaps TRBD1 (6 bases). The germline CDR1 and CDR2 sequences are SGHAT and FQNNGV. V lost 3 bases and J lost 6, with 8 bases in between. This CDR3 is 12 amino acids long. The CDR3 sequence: CASSLTGAEAFF. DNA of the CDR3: TGTGCCAGCAGCTTGACAGGTGCTGAAGCTTTCTTT.